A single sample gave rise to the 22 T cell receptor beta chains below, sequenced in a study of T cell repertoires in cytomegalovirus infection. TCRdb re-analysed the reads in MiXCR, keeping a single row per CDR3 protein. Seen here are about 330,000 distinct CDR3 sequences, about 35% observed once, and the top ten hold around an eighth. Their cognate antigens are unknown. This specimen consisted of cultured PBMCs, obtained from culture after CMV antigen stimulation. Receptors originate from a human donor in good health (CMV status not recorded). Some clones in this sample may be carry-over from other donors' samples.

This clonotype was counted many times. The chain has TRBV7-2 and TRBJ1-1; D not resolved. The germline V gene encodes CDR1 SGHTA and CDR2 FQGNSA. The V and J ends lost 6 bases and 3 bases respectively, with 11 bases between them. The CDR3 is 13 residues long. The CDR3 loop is CASSLARYTEAFF. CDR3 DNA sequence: TGTGCCAGCAGTCTAGCCAGGTACACTGAAGCTTTCTTT.

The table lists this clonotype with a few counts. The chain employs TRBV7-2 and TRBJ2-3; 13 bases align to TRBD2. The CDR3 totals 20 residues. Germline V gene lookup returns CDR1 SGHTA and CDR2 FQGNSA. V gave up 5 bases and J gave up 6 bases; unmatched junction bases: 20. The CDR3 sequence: CASSARIGLAGAPRLDTQYF. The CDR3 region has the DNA TGTGCCAGCAGCGCTCGAATAGGACTAGCGGGAGCTCCCCGGCTGGATACGCAGTATTTT.

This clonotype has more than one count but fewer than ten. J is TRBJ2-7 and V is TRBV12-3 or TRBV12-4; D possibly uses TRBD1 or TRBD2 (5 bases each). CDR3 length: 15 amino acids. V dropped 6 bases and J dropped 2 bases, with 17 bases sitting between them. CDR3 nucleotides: TGTGCCAGCAGACCGGGACCTACCCAACCCTACGAGCAGTACGTC. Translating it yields CASRPGPTQPYEQYV.

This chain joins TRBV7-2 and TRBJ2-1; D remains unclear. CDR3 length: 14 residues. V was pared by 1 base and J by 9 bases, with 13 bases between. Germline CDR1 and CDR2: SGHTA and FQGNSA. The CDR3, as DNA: TGTGCCAGCAGCTTAGTCAAGTCCGGCACTGAGCAGTTCTTC. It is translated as CASSLVKSGTEQFF.

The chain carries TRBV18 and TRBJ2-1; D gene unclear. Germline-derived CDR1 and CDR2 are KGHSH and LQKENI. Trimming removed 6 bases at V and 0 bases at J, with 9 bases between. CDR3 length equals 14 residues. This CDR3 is CASSVAGSYNEQFF. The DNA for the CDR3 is TGTGCCAGCTCCGTGGCAGGCTCCTACAATGAGCAGTTCTTC.

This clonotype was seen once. This CDR3 reads CASSWSGTNGGYTF. The CDR3 nucleotides read TGTGCCAGCAGTTGGTCCGGGACGAACGGAGGCTACACCTTC. The chain has TRBV6-5 and TRBJ1-2, with D possibly TRBD1 on 5 matching bases. The CDR3 totals 14 residues. V was trimmed by 4 bases and J by 8 bases, leaving 17 bases between them. Germline V CDR1 and CDR2: MNHEY, SVGAGI.

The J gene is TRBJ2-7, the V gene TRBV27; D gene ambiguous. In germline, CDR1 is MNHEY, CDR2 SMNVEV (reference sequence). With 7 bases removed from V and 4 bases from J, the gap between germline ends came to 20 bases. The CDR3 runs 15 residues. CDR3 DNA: TGTGCCAGCAAAACGGATCGCCTCGGACGATACGAGCAGTACTTC. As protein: CASKTDRLGRYEQYF.

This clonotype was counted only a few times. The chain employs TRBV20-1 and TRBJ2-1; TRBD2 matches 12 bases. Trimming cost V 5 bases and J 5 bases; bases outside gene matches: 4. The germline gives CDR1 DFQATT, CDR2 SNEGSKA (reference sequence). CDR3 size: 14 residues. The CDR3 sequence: CSAPTSGSDNEQFF. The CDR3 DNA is TGCAGTGCTCCGACTAGCGGGAGTGACAATGAGCAGTTCTTC.

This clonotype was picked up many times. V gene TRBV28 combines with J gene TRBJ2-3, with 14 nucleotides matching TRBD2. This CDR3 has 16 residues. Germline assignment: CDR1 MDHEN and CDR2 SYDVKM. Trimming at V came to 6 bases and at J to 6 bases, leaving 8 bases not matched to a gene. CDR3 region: CASSPRLAGGRDTQYF. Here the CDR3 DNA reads TGTGCCAGCAGCCCCCGACTAGCGGGAGGGCGGGATACGCAGTATTTT.

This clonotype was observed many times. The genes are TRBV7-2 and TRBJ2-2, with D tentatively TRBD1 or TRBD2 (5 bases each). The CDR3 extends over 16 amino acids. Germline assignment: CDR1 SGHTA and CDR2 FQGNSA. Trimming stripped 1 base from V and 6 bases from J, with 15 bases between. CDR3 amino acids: CASSLVGTAAAGELFF. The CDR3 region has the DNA TGTGCCAGCAGCTTAGTTGGGACCGCTGCCGCCGGGGAGCTGTTTTTT.

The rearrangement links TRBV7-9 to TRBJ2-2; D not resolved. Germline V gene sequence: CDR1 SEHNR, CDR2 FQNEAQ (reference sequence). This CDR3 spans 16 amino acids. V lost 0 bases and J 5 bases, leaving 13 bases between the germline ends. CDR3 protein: CASSLASRTRTGELFF. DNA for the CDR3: TGTGCCAGCAGCTTAGCTTCGCGGACGAGGACCGGGGAGCTGTTTTTT.

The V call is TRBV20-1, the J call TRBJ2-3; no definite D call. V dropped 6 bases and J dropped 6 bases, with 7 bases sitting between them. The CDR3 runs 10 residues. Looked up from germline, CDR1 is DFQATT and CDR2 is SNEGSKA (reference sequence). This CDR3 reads CSATRDTQYF. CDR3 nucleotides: TGCAGTGCGACCCGGGATACGCAGTATTTT.

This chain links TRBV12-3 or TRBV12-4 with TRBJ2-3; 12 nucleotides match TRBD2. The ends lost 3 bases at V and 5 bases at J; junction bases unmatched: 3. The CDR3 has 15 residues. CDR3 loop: CASSFASGRGDTQYF. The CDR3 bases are TGTGCCAGCAGTTTTGCTAGCGGGAGGGGAGATACGCAGTATTTT.

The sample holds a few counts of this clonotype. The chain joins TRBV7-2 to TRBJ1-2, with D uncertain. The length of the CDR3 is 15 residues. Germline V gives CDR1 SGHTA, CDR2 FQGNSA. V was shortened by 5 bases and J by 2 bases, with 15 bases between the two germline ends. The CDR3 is CASSPNIRANYGYTF. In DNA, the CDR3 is TGTGCCAGCAGCCCGAATATAAGGGCGAACTATGGCTACACCTTC.

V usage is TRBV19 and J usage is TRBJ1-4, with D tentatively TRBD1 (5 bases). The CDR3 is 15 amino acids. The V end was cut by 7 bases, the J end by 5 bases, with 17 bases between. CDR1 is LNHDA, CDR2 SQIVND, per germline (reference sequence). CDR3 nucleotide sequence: TGTGCCAGTAAGATACGGGCAGGGTGGAATGAAAAACTGTTTTTT. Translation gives CASKIRAGWNEKLFF.

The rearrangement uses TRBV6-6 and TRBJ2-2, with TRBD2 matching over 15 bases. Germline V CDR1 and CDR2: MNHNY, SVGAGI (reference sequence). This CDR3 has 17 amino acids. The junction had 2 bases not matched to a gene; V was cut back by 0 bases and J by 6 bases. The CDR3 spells CASSYSGLAGGPGELFF. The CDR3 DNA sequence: TGTGCCAGCAGTTACTCCGGACTAGCGGGAGGGCCCGGGGAGCTGTTTTTT.

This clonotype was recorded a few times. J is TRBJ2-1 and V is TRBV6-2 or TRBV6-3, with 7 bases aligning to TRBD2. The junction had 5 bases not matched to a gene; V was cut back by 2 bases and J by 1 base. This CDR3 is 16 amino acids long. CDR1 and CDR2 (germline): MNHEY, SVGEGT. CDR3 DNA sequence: TGTGCCAGCAGTTACGTTGCGGGAGTATCCTACAATGAGCAGTTCTTC. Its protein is CASSYVAGVSYNEQFF.

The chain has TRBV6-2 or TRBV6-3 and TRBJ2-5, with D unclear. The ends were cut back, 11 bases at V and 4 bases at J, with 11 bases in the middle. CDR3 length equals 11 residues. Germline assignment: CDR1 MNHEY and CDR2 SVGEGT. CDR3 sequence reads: CAVRRGETQYF. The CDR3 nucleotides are TGTGCCGTCCGGAGAGGAGAGACCCAGTACTTC.

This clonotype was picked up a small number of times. CDR3 amino acids: CSARDPGRPTDTQYF. The DNA for the CDR3 is TGCAGTGCTAGAGATCCGGGAAGGCCCACAGATACGCAGTATTTT. The rearrangement links TRBV20-1 to TRBJ2-3; tentative D call: TRBD2 (5 bases). Trimming took 0 bases from V and 2 from J, leaving 12 bases between them. Germline CDR1 DFQATT, CDR2 SNEGSKA (reference sequence). This CDR3 comprises 15 residues.

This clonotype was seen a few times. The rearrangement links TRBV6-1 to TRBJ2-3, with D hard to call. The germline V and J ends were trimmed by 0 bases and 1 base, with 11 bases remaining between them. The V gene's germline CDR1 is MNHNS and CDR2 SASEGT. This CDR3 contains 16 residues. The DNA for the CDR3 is TGTGCCAGCAGTGAAGCGTGGGGTTCTCGCACAGATACGCAGTATTTT. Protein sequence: CASSEAWGSRTDTQYF.

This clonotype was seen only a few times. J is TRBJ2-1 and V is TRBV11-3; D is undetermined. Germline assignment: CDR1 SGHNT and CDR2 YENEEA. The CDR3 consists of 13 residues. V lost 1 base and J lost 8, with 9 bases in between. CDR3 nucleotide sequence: TGTGCCAGCAGCTTAGGCCCTTTGGATGAGCAGTTCTTC. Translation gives CASSLGPLDEQFF.

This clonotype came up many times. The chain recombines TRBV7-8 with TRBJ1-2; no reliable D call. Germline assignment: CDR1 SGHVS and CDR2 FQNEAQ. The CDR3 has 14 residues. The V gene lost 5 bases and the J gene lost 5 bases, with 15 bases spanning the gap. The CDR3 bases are TGTGCCAGCAGCCTTGGGGAAATGGGGTATGGCTACACCTTC. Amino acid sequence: CASSLGEMGYGYTF.